The 9 T cell receptor beta chains in this list originate from one sample, sequenced in a study of blood T cell repertoires in COVID-19. This table comes from immunoSEQ multiplex PCR, and its TCRdb copy is limited to in-frame clones, with some not included. The sample contains approximately 300,000 clones, more than 85% of which appear only once. Sequencing input: PBMCs or T cells enriched from blood (not recorded which). The source of these receptors is a woman in her thirties who had recovered from COVID-19.

The J gene is TRBJ1-1, the V gene TRBV28; D perhaps matches TRBD1 (5 bases). V was shortened by 6 bases and J by 3 bases, with 14 bases between the two germline ends. The CDR3 loop spans 14 amino acids. Germline V gene data show CDR1 as MDHEN and CDR2 as SYDVKM. CDR3 residues: CASSLEGAYTEAFF. The CDR3 nucleotides are TGTGCCAGCAGCCTCGAAGGGGCCTACACTGAAGCTTTCTTT.

J is TRBJ1-5 and V is TRBV18, with TRBD1 matching over 8 bases. This CDR3 spans 16 amino acids. The junction had 7 bases not matched to a gene; V was cut back by 3 bases and J by 3 bases. CDR1 and CDR2 from the germline V gene are KGHSH and LQKENI. The CDR3 DNA sequence: TGTGCCAGCTCACCCGGAACAGGGGGTAACAATCAGCCCCAGCATTTT. Translation: CASSPGTGGNNQPQHF.

This sequence joins TRBV19 and TRBJ2-1, with D perhaps matching TRBD2 (5 bases). Trimming shortened V by 6 bases and J by 4 bases, and 22 bases separated the two germline ends. The CDR3 spans 17 residues. Germline CDR1 reads LNHDA; CDR2 reads SQIVND (reference sequence). The CDR3 spells CASRGRRTAPRYNEQFF. CDR3 DNA sequence: TGTGCCAGTAGAGGCCGGAGGACGGCCCCCCGATACAATGAGCAGTTCTTC.

This clone came up a few times. The CDR3 region has the DNA TGTGCCAGCAGGTCCAGGGTCTACGAGCAGTACTTC. It codes for CASRSRVYEQYF. The chain is built from TRBV6-5 and TRBJ2-7; the D gene is possibly TRBD1 (5 bases). V gave up 6 bases and J gave up 3 bases, with 9 bases separating them. Germline lookup yields CDR1 MNHEY and CDR2 SVGAGI. This CDR3 contains 12 residues.

The chain joins TRBV28 to TRBJ1-3, with 11 bases identical to TRBD1. Trimming cost V 1 base and J 5 bases; bases outside gene matches: 10. This CDR3 is built from 18 residues. Germline CDR1 reads MDHEN; CDR2 reads SYDVKM. In nucleotides, the CDR3 is TGTGCCAGCAGTTTATCGGGACAGGGGGTTAAACGAAGAAACACCATATATTTT. Encoded protein: CASSLSGQGVKRRNTIYF.

J is TRBJ2-7 and V is TRBV19; D may be TRBD2 (5 bases). Germline lookup yields CDR1 LNHDA and CDR2 SQIVND (reference sequence). V gave up 3 bases and J gave up 1 base, with 13 bases separating them. CDR3 size: 15 residues. The CDR3 sequence is CASSIGPEGSYEQYF. The DNA for the CDR3 is TGTGCCAGTAGTATCGGGCCCGAGGGTTCCTACGAGCAGTACTTC.

This chain joins TRBV24-1 and TRBJ2-1; D is unclear. V shed 4 bases and J shed 0 bases, with 15 bases lying between them. The CDR3 runs 17 residues. CDR1 is KGHDR and CDR2 is SFDVKD in the germline V gene. The CDR3 sequence: CATSDSWALSSYNEQFF. CDR3 nucleotide sequence: TGTGCCACCAGTGACTCGTGGGCGCTGAGCTCCTACAATGAGCAGTTCTTC.

The V call is TRBV19, the J call TRBJ1-6, with 8 bases matching TRBD1. The CDR3 is 14 residues long. Germline V gene lookup returns CDR1 LNHDA and CDR2 SQIVND (reference sequence). V was clipped by 6 bases and J by 5 bases; unmatched bases: 3. The CDR3 sequence: CASRTGQDNSPLHF. The CDR3 DNA follows: TGTGCCAGTAGAACGGGACAGGATAATTCACCCCTCCACTTT.

The chain employs TRBV9 and TRBJ2-6; D perhaps matches TRBD2 (6 bases). CDR3 length: 17 amino acids. V gave up 4 bases and J gave up 4 bases, with 18 bases separating them. The V gene's germline CDR1 is SGDLS and CDR2 YYNGEE. For the CDR3, the DNA is TGTGCCAGCAGCCAGGGCGGAGGGACGACGGGGGCCAACGTCCTGACTTTC. Translation gives CASSQGGGTTGANVLTF.